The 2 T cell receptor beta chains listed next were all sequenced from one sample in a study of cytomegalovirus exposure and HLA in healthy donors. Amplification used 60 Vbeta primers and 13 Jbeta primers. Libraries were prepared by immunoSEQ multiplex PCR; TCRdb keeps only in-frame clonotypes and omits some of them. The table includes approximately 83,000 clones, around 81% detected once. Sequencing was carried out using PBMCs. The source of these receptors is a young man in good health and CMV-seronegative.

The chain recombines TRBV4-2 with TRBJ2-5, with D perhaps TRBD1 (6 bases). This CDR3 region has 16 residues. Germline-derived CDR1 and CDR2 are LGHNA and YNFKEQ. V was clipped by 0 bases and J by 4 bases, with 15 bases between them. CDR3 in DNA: TGTGCCAGCAGCCAAGATTGGATGGGGGCGCGAGAGACCCAGTACTTC. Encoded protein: CASSQDWMGARETQYF.

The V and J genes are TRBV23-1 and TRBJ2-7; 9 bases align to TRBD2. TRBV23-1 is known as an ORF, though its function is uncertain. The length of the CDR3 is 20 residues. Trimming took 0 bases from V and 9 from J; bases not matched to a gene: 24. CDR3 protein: CASSQSSFRVAGVGSLRQYF. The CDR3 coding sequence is TGCGCCAGCAGTCAATCGAGTTTTCGGGTAGCGGGGGTCGGCTCTTTACGGCAGTACTTC.